The entry below describes one T cell receptor beta chain. Its antigen remains unknown. The data originate from a study of T cell responses to AZD1222 COVID-19 vaccine. Whole-study results and caveats: Reports indicate that nearly half of spike-specific TCRs are directed at unmutated variant regions.

Clones were sequenced by immunoSEQ multiplex PCR, and TCRdb holds only the in-frame ones, with some missing. Counted here are 90,000 to 130,000 clones, 85% to 95% occurring once; the ten biggest clones make up over 6.5%. The sample consisted of peripheral blood, taken on day 0 of AZD1222 vaccination. The TCR comes from an adult in good health.

The CDR3 here is CASRFDRGRVGELFF. The CDR3, as DNA: TGTGCCAGCAGATTTGACAGGGGGAGAGTCGGGGAGCTGTTTTTT. The chain has TRBV5-4 and TRBJ2-2; 9 bases are a match to TRBD1. This CDR3 region has 15 residues. Germline V gene lookup returns CDR1 SGHNT and CDR2 YYREEE (reference sequence). Trimming removed 5 bases from V and 7 bases from J; junction bases left unmatched: 9.